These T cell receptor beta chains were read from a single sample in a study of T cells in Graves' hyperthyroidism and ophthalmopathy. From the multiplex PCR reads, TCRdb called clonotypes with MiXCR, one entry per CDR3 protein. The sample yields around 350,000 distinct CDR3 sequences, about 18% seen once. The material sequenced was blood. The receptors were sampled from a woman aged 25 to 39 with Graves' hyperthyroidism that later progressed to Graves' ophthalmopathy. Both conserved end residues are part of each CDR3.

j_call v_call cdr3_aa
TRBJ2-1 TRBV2 CASILTSGTYSSYNEQFF
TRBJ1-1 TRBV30 CAWSAQGTASDTEAFF
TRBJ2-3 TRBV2 CASSPGLAGSTYTDTQYF
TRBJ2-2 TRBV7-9 CASSLEGPSRELFF
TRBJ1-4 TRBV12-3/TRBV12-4 CASSFGVFEKLFF
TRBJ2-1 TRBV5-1 CASTVEGAPIDEQFF
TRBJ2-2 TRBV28 CASSLFFPRGGPGGELFF
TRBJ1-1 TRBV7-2 CASSLPGQGNTEAFF
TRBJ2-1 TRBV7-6 CASSLGSTTYNEQFF
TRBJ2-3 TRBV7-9 CASSYRGSTDTQYF
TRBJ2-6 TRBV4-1 CASSQGQFLSGANVLTF
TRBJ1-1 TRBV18 CASSPLQGRGNTEAFF
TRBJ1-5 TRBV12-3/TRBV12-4 CASSIRDAGFHGNQPQHF
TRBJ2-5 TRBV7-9 CASSQGRDSGGIETQYF
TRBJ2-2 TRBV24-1 CATSDSLAATNTGELFF
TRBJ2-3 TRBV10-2 CASRDGTSGTDTQYF
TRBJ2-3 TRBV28 CASSPELAGGRDTQYF
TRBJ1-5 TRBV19 CASSIAAPGPRLYSNQPQHF
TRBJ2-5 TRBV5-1 CASSPGPGAETQYF
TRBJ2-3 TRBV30 CAWSENWEDTQYF
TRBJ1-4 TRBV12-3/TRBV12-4 CASSLQNLAEKLFF
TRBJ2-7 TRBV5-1 CASSKGLAGGTYEQYF
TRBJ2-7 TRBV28 CASSLDSGTGEGVGLYEQYF
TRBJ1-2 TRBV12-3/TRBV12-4 CASSLGLNYGYTF
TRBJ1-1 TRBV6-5 CASSYYGQERNTEAFF
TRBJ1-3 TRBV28 CASSSKGGTDTIYF
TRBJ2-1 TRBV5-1 CASSPGTSGRDEQFF